These 23 T cell receptor beta chains share one sample of origin, sequenced in a study of shared clonotypes between healthy human individuals. Only in-frame clones appear in the TCRdb table, and some are missing; sequencing was by immunoSEQ multiplex PCR. The table has hundreds of thousands of clones, around 77% seen once; the top ten hold 12%. Sequencing was performed on PBMCs. All receptors derive from a woman between 35 and 50 years old in good health. Some clones in this sample may be carry-over from other donors' samples.

The V and J genes are TRBV30 and TRBJ2-1, with D perhaps TRBD1 (5 bases). The CDR3 loop spans 13 amino acids. V shed 1 base and J shed 2 bases, with 6 bases lying between them. Germline V lookup: CDR1 GTSNPN, CDR2 SVGIG (reference sequence). The CDR3 sequence: CAWSGGPYNEQFF. The CDR3 DNA follows: TGTGCCTGGAGTGGGGGCCCCTACAATGAGCAGTTCTTC.

The gene calls are TRBV6-5 and TRBJ1-2; no clear D. The CDR3 length is 15 residues. Germline CDR1 reads MNHEY; CDR2 reads SVGAGI. Deletions cut 2 bases from V and 3 bases from J, with 13 bases between. As DNA, the CDR3 is TGTGCCAGCAGTTACAGTCGTAACAGAGACTATGGCTACACCTTC. As protein: CASSYSRNRDYGYTF.

This sequence joins TRBV27 and TRBJ1-2, with TRBD1 matching over 8 bases. Germline V gene lookup returns CDR1 MNHEY and CDR2 SMNVEV (reference sequence). The CDR3 sequence is 13 residues long. V dropped 6 bases and J dropped 8; count of bases not matched to a gene: 8. The CDR3 is CASRRHRGSGYTF. As DNA, the CDR3 is TGTGCCAGCAGACGACACAGGGGGTCGGGCTACACCTTC.

The chain uses TRBV6-5 and TRBJ2-4, with 8 bases lining up with TRBD1. CDR3 length: 15 amino acids. Trimming cost V 8 bases and J 6 bases; bases outside gene matches: 12. Germline lookup yields CDR1 MNHEY and CDR2 SVGAGI. In nucleotides, the CDR3 is TGTGCCAGCTCCTTAACCGGGACAGGACTAAACATTCAGTACTTC. Its translation: CASSLTGTGLNIQYF.

In this sample, this clone turned up many times. Other nucleotide sequences from this sample produce the same CDR3. The V and J genes are TRBV28 and TRBJ1-2; D not resolved. The germline V and J ends were trimmed by 2 bases and 10 bases, with 11 bases remaining between them. CDR1 is MDHEN, CDR2 SYDVKM, per germline. The CDR3 length is 12 residues. The DNA of the CDR3 is TGTGCCAGCAGTTTAGAAAAGCTTGTCTACACCTTC. Its translation is CASSLEKLVYTF.

This clone has more than one count but fewer than ten. The gene calls are TRBV27 and TRBJ1-2; 10 nucleotides match TRBD1. Germline V lookup: CDR1 MNHEY, CDR2 SMNVEV (reference sequence). The CDR3 spans 15 residues. The trim removed 5 bases at V and 8 bases at J, leaving 11 bases unmatched. The DNA for the CDR3 is TGTGCCAGCAGTCCGTACGACAGGGGGCGGCTAGGCTACACCTTC. Translating it yields CASSPYDRGRLGYTF.

This chain connects TRBV27 to TRBJ2-3; D remains unclear. CDR1 is MNHEY, CDR2 SMNVEV, per germline (reference sequence). Trimming removed 5 bases from V and 2 bases from J, with 26 bases in between. This CDR3 region has 19 residues. The CDR3 sequence: CASSLRREWFYRTTDTQYF. CDR3 coding DNA: TGTGCCAGCAGTCTGAGAAGGGAATGGTTTTATAGGACCACAGATACGCAGTATTTT.

The gene calls are TRBV9 and TRBJ1-5; no clear D. Trimming shortened V by 0 bases and J by 7 bases, and 8 bases separated the two germline ends. This CDR3 is built from 13 residues. Germline V gives CDR1 SGDLS, CDR2 YYNGEE. CDR3 sequence: CASSVDLVQPQHF. CDR3 nucleotides: TGTGCCAGCAGCGTAGACTTGGTACAGCCCCAGCATTTT.

The chain recombines TRBV28 with TRBJ2-1; 7 nucleotides align to TRBD2. CDR3 length: 16 amino acids. V shed 3 bases and J 1 base; nucleotides not matched to a gene: 6. The germline V gene has CDR1 MDHEN and CDR2 SYDVKM. The CDR3 DNA reads as TGTGCCAGCAGTTTGGGGGGGAGTGGGTCCTACAATGAGCAGTTCTTC. Its translation is CASSLGGSGSYNEQFF.

This clone was recorded many times. The chain is built from TRBV30 and TRBJ1-1, with D hard to call. The CDR3 spans 12 residues. The germline V gene has CDR1 GTSNPN and CDR2 SVGIG (reference sequence). Deletions cut 5 bases from V and 4 bases from J, with 11 bases between. CDR3 protein: CAWGALGTEAFF. The CDR3 bases are TGTGCCTGGGGCGCCTTGGGCACTGAAGCTTTCTTT.

This chain connects TRBV6-5 to TRBJ2-1; the D is unclear. The CDR3 is 11 residues long. Deletions cut 2 bases from V and 8 bases from J, with 4 bases between. CDR1 MNHEY and CDR2 SVGAGI come from the germline V gene. Written as DNA, the CDR3 is TGTGCCAGCAGTTACGAACATGAGCAGTTCTTC. This gives the protein CASSYEHEQFF.

As concerns this clone: A read error is possible here, since a much larger clone lies one base away. V is TRBV28 and J is TRBJ1-3; maybe TRBD1 (5 bases). The ends were cut back, 3 bases at V and 0 bases at J, with 18 bases in the middle. Germline CDR1 reads MDHEN; CDR2 reads SYDVKM. CDR3 size: 18 residues. In DNA, the CDR3 is TGTGCCAGCAGTTTGGGGGTAAGCAGGGCAAGCTCTGGAAACACCATATATTTT. It is translated as CASSLGVSRASSGNTIYF.

A few counts support this clone. The V gene is TRBV28, the J gene TRBJ1-5; 8 bases map to TRBD1. Trimming took 4 bases from V and 5 from J; bases not matched to a gene: 4. Germline loops: CDR1 MDHEN, CDR2 SYDVKM. The CDR3 loop spans 14 amino acids. CDR3 protein: CASSSGQEYQPQHF. CDR3 DNA: TGTGCCAGCAGTTCGGGACAGGAATATCAGCCCCAGCATTTT.

The CDR3 region is CASTTSGSADTQYF. CDR3 coding DNA: TGTGCCAGCACCACTAGCGGGAGCGCAGATACGCAGTATTTT. The chain has TRBV25-1 and TRBJ2-3; 11 positions match TRBD2. Germline values: CDR1 MGHDK, CDR2 SYGVNS. V shed 7 bases, J shed 4 bases, and the junction held 4 bases outside the gene matches. The CDR3 is 14 amino acids.

This clone was recorded only once. The chain couples TRBV19 to TRBJ2-7; D might be TRBD1 (6 bases). Germline CDR1 is LNHDA and CDR2 is SQIVND (reference sequence). The CDR3 runs to 13 residues. Trimming took off 1 base at V and 5 bases at J, with 9 bases between the two ends. CDR3 residues: CASSIGAGDEQYF. The CDR3 nucleotides are TGTGCCAGTAGTATAGGCGCAGGGGACGAGCAGTACTTC.

With regard to this clone: A far larger clone is only one base removed, so a read error is likely. Additional DNA sequences in this sample encode the identical CDR3. The chain couples TRBV2 to TRBJ1-1; D ambiguous. Per the germline V gene, CDR1 is SNHLY and CDR2 is FYNNEI. The CDR3 extends over 13 amino acids. The CDR3 DNA sequence: TGTGCCAGCAGTGTTTCGACAAACACTGAAGCCTTCTTT. Encoded protein: CASSVSTNTEAFF.

This clone has only one observation. This CDR3 is also generated by other DNA sequences in the sample. The V call is TRBV18, the J call TRBJ2-3, with D uncertain. Germline V gives CDR1 KGHSH, CDR2 LQKENI. This CDR3 spans 12 amino acids. Trimming took 4 bases from V and 0 from J, leaving 2 bases between them. The CDR3 DNA is TGTGCCAGCTCACAAAGCACAGATACGCAGTATTTT. Translation: CASSQSTDTQYF.

A remark on this clone: This specimen includes other DNA sequences encoding the same CDR3. J is TRBJ2-7 and V is TRBV23-1, with 8 bases matching TRBD2. TRBV23-1 is placed among ORFs of uncertain function. V was pared by 6 bases and J by 0 bases, with 16 bases of the junction left unmatched. CDR3 length equals 18 residues. In DNA, the CDR3 is TGCGCCAGCAGCCGTTATCCCGGGGGGGCCCCTGTCTCCTACGAGCAGTACTTC. Its protein is CASSRYPGGAPVSYEQYF.

This clone was picked up a small number of times. The chain carries TRBV27 and TRBJ2-1; D might be TRBD2 (6 bases). The ends were cut back, 5 bases at V and 2 bases at J, with 10 bases in the middle. The CDR3 has 14 amino acids. CDR1 and CDR2 from the germline V gene are MNHEY and SMNVEV (reference sequence). CDR3 sequence reads: CASSTGATYNEQFF. For the CDR3, the DNA is TGTGCCAGCAGTACGGGAGCGACCTACAATGAGCAGTTCTTC.

J is TRBJ2-5 and V is TRBV19; 7 bases agree with TRBD1. The CDR3 sequence is 14 residues long. V lost 3 bases to trimming and J lost 4 bases; unmatched junction nucleotides: 5. Germline loops: CDR1 LNHDA, CDR2 SQIVND (reference sequence). The CDR3 sequence is CASSIMDRSETQYF. Here the CDR3 DNA reads TGTGCCAGTAGTATCATGGACAGGTCAGAGACCCAGTACTTC.

The chain couples TRBV7-3 to TRBJ2-2; 7 bases map to TRBD2. The CDR3 is made up of 16 amino acids. Germline V lookup: CDR1 SGHTA, CDR2 FQGTGA. After removal of 4 bases from V and 0 bases from J, the junction contained 5 bases not matched to a gene. The CDR3 spells CASSSRGDANTGELFF. The DNA of the CDR3 is TGTGCCAGCAGCTCCCGGGGGGACGCGAACACCGGGGAGCTGTTTTTT.

The chain carries TRBV7-8 and TRBJ2-2; D is undetermined. V was trimmed by 1 base and J by 5 bases, leaving 11 bases between them. In germline, CDR1 is SGHVS, CDR2 FQNEAQ. The CDR3 totals 15 residues. The CDR3 coding sequence is TGTGCCAGCAGCTTAGGCGTCATCTGGACCGGGGAGCTGTTTTTT. This sequence encodes CASSLGVIWTGELFF.

This chain links TRBV2 with TRBJ2-1; D unresolved. Germline lookup yields CDR1 SNHLY and CDR2 FYNNEI. Trimming pared 6 bases from V and 2 bases from J, leaving 8 bases between. The CDR3 runs to 13 residues. The CDR3 DNA follows: TGTGCCAGCAGGGGCTTGCCCTACAATGAGCAGTTCTTC. This codes for CASRGLPYNEQFF.